The 30 T cell receptor beta chains presented below share a single source sample, sequenced in a study of read filtering for tumor transcriptome and immune sequencing. This library used approximately 0.4 ug RNA and molecular barcoded adaptors spanning alpha/delta and beta/gamma chains. TCRdb re-derived calls from the reads in MiXCR, one entry per CDR3 protein. The table records tens of thousands of distinct CDR3 sequences, roughly 13% of them present only once. The material sequenced was a population of CD138-negative cells sorted from bone marrow. These receptors were collected from a donor at least 40 years old with multiple myeloma.

On this clonotype: A far larger clone is off by one base, so a read error is likely. This rearrangement joins TRBV6-6 to TRBJ1-1; D gene uncertain. The J call may be incorrect, as the DNA end agrees better with TRBJ1-6. The germline V gene has CDR1 MNHNY and CDR2 SVGAGI (reference sequence). This CDR3 comprises 16 residues. The CDR3 loop reads CASSYPRATVSSPLHF. The CDR3 DNA is TGTGCCAGCAGTTACCCGAGGGCAACAGTCAGTTCACCCCTCCACTTT.

To note about this clonotype: One junction end disagrees with the germline gene, perhaps due to a read error. The chain combines TRBV12-3 or TRBV12-4 with TRBJ1-4; possibly TRBD1 for D (5 bases). The CDR3 contains 15 residues. In nucleotides, the CDR3 is TGTGCCAGCAGTTTAGCAGGGGCACAAGATCAAAAACAGTTTTTT. Translating gives CASSLAGAQDQKQFF.

This clonotype was recorded at least ten times. The chain combines TRBV28 with TRBJ1-5; TRBD1 is a possible D gene (5 bases). The CDR3 is 14 amino acids. From germline, CDR1 is MDHEN and CDR2 SYDVKM. Trimming shortened V by 7 bases and J by 1 base, and 11 bases separated the two germline ends. CDR3 DNA sequence: TGTGCCAGCATGGGGGTGGGGAGCAATCAGCCCCAGCATTTT. Its protein product is CASMGVGSNQPQHF.

This clonotype was detected only a few times. One end of the junction is discordant with germline, which a read error may explain. This chain joins TRBV12-3 or TRBV12-4 and TRBJ1-1, with D uncertain. The CDR3 is 14 amino acids. In DNA, the CDR3 is TGTGCCAGCAGTCCCCTTCCCCTTAACACTGAAGATTTCTTT. Translated: CASSPLPLNTEDFF.

This sequence joins TRBV15 and TRBJ1-6, with 9 bases aligning to TRBD1. The V gene's germline CDR1 is LNHNV and CDR2 YYDKDF (reference sequence). CDR3 length equals 15 residues. Unmatched junction bases numbered 5, after V lost 0 bases and J lost 11 bases. The CDR3 region is CATSRDGTGIPPLHF. The CDR3 coding sequence is TGTGCCACCAGCAGAGACGGGACAGGGATTCCACCCCTCCACTTT. The whole variable domain, remainder taken from reference TRBV15 and TRBJ1-6, is DAMVIQNPRYQVTQFGKPVTLSCSQTLNHNVMYWYQQKSSQAPKLLFHYYDKDFNNEADTPDNFQSRRPNTSFCFLDIRSPGLGDTAMYLCATSRDGTGIPPLHFGNGTRLTVT.

Only a few counts were recorded for this clonotype. The chain is built from TRBV7-8 and TRBJ2-7; possible D gene TRBD2, 5 bases. Germline CDR1 SGHVS, CDR2 FQNEAQ. V lost 3 bases to trimming and J lost 4 bases, with 19 bases between them. The CDR3 extends over 16 amino acids. The CDR3 bases are TGTGCCAGCAGCTTCCGTCGAGTCAGTCGGGGTTACGAGCAGTACTTC. This gives the protein CASSFRRVSRGYEQYF. Full variable domain (outside the CDR3, taken from reference TRBV7-8 and TRBJ2-7): GAGVSQSPRYKVAKRGQDVALRCDPISGHVSLFWYQQALGQGPEFLTYFQNEAQLDKSGLPSDRFFAERPEGSVSTLKIQRTQQEDSAVYLCASSFRRVSRGYEQYFGPGTRLTVT.

This rearrangement joins TRBV20-1 to TRBJ2-1; 14 bases align to TRBD2. This CDR3 region has 14 residues. The germline V gene has CDR1 DFQATT and CDR2 SNEGSKA (reference sequence). Trimming at V came to 6 bases and at J to 9 bases, leaving 7 bases not matched to a gene. The CDR3 DNA reads TGCAGTGCGTGGACTAGCGGGAGGTCGACTGAGCAGTTCTTC. Protein product: CSAWTSGRSTEQFF.

This clonotype turned up a few times. The CDR3 loop reads CASSSPRERTETQYF. The CDR3 DNA sequence: TGTGCCAGCAGTTCCCCGCGCGAGAGAACGGAGACCCAGTACTTC. The rearrangement joins TRBV28 to TRBJ2-5; unclear D gene. Germline V gives CDR1 MDHEN, CDR2 SYDVKM. V shed 4 bases and J shed 5 bases, with 17 bases lying between them. This CDR3 comprises 15 residues.

This clonotype has a single count. The gene calls are TRBV27 and TRBJ1-5; 11 bases are shared with TRBD1. Germline V CDR1 and CDR2: MNHEY, SMNVEV (reference sequence). CDR3 length: 17 residues. Trimming took 5 bases from V and 6 from J; bases not matched to a gene: 12. The CDR3 protein is CASSGSPGTGGGQPQHF. As DNA, the CDR3 is TGTGCCAGCAGTGGTAGTCCCGGGACAGGGGGTGGTCAGCCCCAGCATTTT.

This clonotype has a count of ten or more. This rearrangement joins TRBV29-1 to TRBJ2-5; D remains ambiguous. Per the germline V gene, CDR1 is SQVTM and CDR2 is ANQGSEA. The CDR3 is 11 amino acids. The V gene lost 7 bases and the J gene lost 9 bases, with 15 bases spanning the gap. This CDR3 is CSATDASPQYF. CDR3 DNA sequence: TGCAGCGCTACGGACGCGAGCCCCCAGTACTTC.

This clonotype was counted many times. The chain is built from TRBV28 and TRBJ2-6; D might be TRBD1 (6 bases). This CDR3 comprises 15 residues. Germline CDR1 MDHEN, CDR2 SYDVKM. Trimming took off 5 bases at V and 4 bases at J, with 12 bases between the two ends. The CDR3: CASSAQGVGANVLTF. CDR3 DNA: TGTGCCAGCAGTGCACAGGGCGTGGGGGCCAACGTCCTGACTTTC. Supplemented by reference TRBV28 and TRBJ2-6, the full variable domain reads DVKVTQSSRYLVKRTGEKVFLECVQDMDHENMFWYRQDPGLGLRLIYFSYDVKMKEKGDIPEGYSVSREKKERFSLILESASTNQTSMYLCASSAQGVGANVLTFGAGSRLTVL.

This clonotype was observed a handful of times. V and J are TRBV3-1 and TRBJ2-7, with D perhaps being TRBD1 or TRBD2 (5 bases each). The CDR3 has 15 amino acids. Germline CDR1 and CDR2: LGHDT and YNNKEL (reference sequence). The ends were cut back, 1 base at V and 2 bases at J, with 12 bases in the middle. The CDR3 nucleotides are TGTGCCAGCAGCCAAGTTGGGGACGTCACCTACGAGCAGTACTTC. Translation: CASSQVGDVTYEQYF.

Ten or more counts support this clonotype. The J gene is TRBJ2-5, the V gene TRBV7-2; 7 positions match TRBD2. Germline loops: CDR1 SGHTA, CDR2 FQGNSA. The J segment lost 5 bases and the V segment lost 3 bases, leaving 6 bases of the junction unmatched. This CDR3 has 14 residues. The CDR3 region is CASSFLAVGETQYF. The CDR3 coding sequence is TGTGCCAGCAGCTTTCTAGCGGTAGGGGAGACCCAGTACTTC.

The V and J genes are TRBV7-3 and TRBJ2-5, with a tentative D call TRBD1 (6 bases). The germline V gene has CDR1 SGHTA and CDR2 FQGTGA. The CDR3 is 13 amino acids. The V end lost 4 bases, the J end lost 5 bases, and 11 bases lay between the germline ends. The CDR3 nucleotides are TGTGCCAGCAGCTATGTGAGGGGGGAGACCCAGTACTTC. As protein: CASSYVRGETQYF.

This clonotype was observed at least ten times. V gene TRBV4-2 combines with J gene TRBJ2-5; perhaps TRBD2 as D (5 bases). The CDR3 contains 15 residues. Trimming took off 2 bases at V and 0 bases at J, with 10 bases between the two ends. Per germline, CDR1 LGHNA and CDR2 YNFKEQ. CDR3 residues: CASSQNPDYQETQYF. CDR3 DNA sequence: TGTGCCAGCAGCCAAAACCCGGACTACCAAGAGACCCAGTACTTC.

Of note for this clonotype: A much bigger clone sits one base away, suggesting this may be a read error. V gene TRBV5-1 combines with J gene TRBJ2-5; TRBD2 is a possible D gene (5 bases). Germline loops: CDR1 SGHRS, CDR2 YFSETQ. The length of the CDR3 is 13 residues. Trimming stripped 7 bases from V and 0 bases from J, with 10 bases between. This chain's CDR3 is CASRELHQETQYF. The CDR3 DNA reads TGCGCCAGCCGGGAACTGCACCAAGAGACCCAGTACTTC.

As for this clonotype: This clone may be a read error of a much larger clone one base away. CDR3 nucleotides: TGTGCCAGCAGTTACTCGTGGACAGGTAAAGCCTACGAGCAGTTCTTC. Amino acid sequence: CASSYSWTGKAYEQFF. The chain recombines TRBV6-5 with TRBJ2-1; 7 bases align to TRBD1. The CDR3 spans 16 residues. After removal of 0 bases from V and 10 bases from J, the junction contained 12 bases not matched to a gene. Germline values: CDR1 MNHEY, CDR2 SVGAGI.

A note on this clonotype: This may stem from a read error, because a much larger clone lies one nucleotide away. The final CDR3 position lacks the conserved phenylalanine or tryptophan, pointing to a likely read error. The chain couples TRBV27 to TRBJ2-7; D gene ambiguous. The CDR3 length is 13 residues. Germline lookup yields CDR1 MNHEY and CDR2 SMNVEV (reference sequence). Trimming took off 6 bases at V and 2 bases at J, with 11 bases between the two ends. In nucleotides, the CDR3 is TGTGCCAGCAGCTCCGACAACCCCTACGAGCAGTACCTC. Residues: CASSSDNPYEQYL.

There are many counts of this clonotype. The chain is built from TRBV12-3 or TRBV12-4 and TRBJ2-7, with 11 nucleotides matching TRBD2. J lost 4 bases, V lost 6 bases, and 8 bases had no gene match. This CDR3 contains 15 residues. The DNA of the CDR3 is TGTGCCAGCAGCCCTACGGGACTAGCGGAATACGAGCAGTACTTC. Translation gives CASSPTGLAEYEQYF.

At least ten counts were recorded for this clonotype. J is TRBJ1-1 and V is TRBV7-2, with 7 bases matching TRBD1. The CDR3 covers 16 residues. Germline CDR1 SGHTA, CDR2 FQGNSA. V shed 3 bases and J 5 bases; nucleotides not matched to a gene: 12. CDR3 sequence reads: CASSFEVIPRGTEAFF. In nucleotides, the CDR3 is TGTGCCAGCAGCTTTGAAGTCATTCCCAGGGGGACTGAAGCTTTCTTT.

This clonotype was seen ten or more times. The CDR3 is CASEGTGQGMKTYEQYF. CDR3 nucleotides: TGTGCCAGCGAAGGAACTGGACAGGGAATGAAGACCTACGAGCAGTACTTC. The rearrangement joins TRBV2 to TRBJ2-7; 8 bases fit TRBD1. V dropped 8 bases and J dropped 2; count of bases not matched to a gene: 17. CDR1 is SNHLY, CDR2 FYNNEI, per germline. The CDR3 runs 17 residues.

This clonotype was counted ten times or more. The chain joins TRBV3-1 to TRBJ2-2; 8 bases agree with TRBD2. The length of the CDR3 is 15 residues. J was trimmed by 1 base and V by 3 bases; bases with no gene match: 1. Germline lookup yields CDR1 LGHDT and CDR2 YNNKEL (reference sequence). In DNA, the CDR3 is TGTGCCAGCAGCCAGAGCGGGGGGAACACCGGGGAGCTGTTTTTT. Translating gives CASSQSGGNTGELFF.

This clonotype came up many times. The chain is built from TRBV24-1 and TRBJ2-5; TRBD2 might be the D (5 bases). The CDR3 consists of 15 residues. The V gene lost 4 bases and the J gene lost 1 base, with 12 bases spanning the gap. Germline V lookup: CDR1 KGHDR, CDR2 SFDVKD. DNA for the CDR3: TGTGCCACCAGTGACGGGGTTTTGGTCCAAGAGACCCAGTACTTC. This encodes CATSDGVLVQETQYF.

In its sample, this clonotype was seen many times. The rearrangement links TRBV20-1 to TRBJ2-1; 8 bases agree with TRBD2. The ends lost 5 bases at V and 0 bases at J; junction bases unmatched: 3. The CDR3 totals 14 residues. CDR1 is DFQATT, CDR2 SNEGSKA, per germline (reference sequence). This CDR3 is CSAPGGSSYNEQFF. CDR3 in DNA: TGCAGTGCTCCGGGAGGGAGCTCCTACAATGAGCAGTTCTTC.

This clonotype was seen only a few times. A clone one base away is much larger, so this may be a read error. The V call is TRBV5-5, the J call TRBJ1-1; D is possibly TRBD1 (5 bases). The CDR3 totals 15 residues. The germline V and J ends were trimmed by 2 bases and 6 bases, with 17 bases remaining between them. Germline CDR1 SGHKS, CDR2 YYEKEE (reference sequence). CDR3: CASSFHAGLGAEAFF. The CDR3 bases are TGTGCCAGCAGCTTCCATGCGGGGCTGGGCGCTGAAGCTTTCTTT.

About this clonotype: This may be a read error: a much more frequent sequence differs by one nucleotide. The chain couples TRBV2 to TRBJ1-1, with unresolved D. The CDR3 loop spans 14 amino acids. V was shortened by 8 bases and J by 2 bases, with 15 bases between the two germline ends. Germline V lookup: CDR1 SNHLY, CDR2 FYNNEI. The CDR3, as DNA: TGTGCCAGCGGTGTTATAACGACCAACACTGAAGCTTTCTTT. Its translation: CASGVITTNTEAFF.

In this sample, this clonotype turned up many times. The CDR3 region is CASSLGGQGANNEQFF. The CDR3 nucleotides read TGTGCCAGCAGCCTGGGCGGGCAGGGGGCCAACAATGAGCAGTTCTTC. The genes are TRBV9 and TRBJ2-1, with 8 bases matching TRBD1. Trimming removed 4 bases from V and 5 bases from J; junction bases left unmatched: 11. Per the germline V gene, CDR1 is SGDLS and CDR2 is YYNGEE. The CDR3 covers 16 residues.

This clonotype appeared many times. The rearrangement uses TRBV7-8 and TRBJ2-1; 8 nucleotides agree with TRBD2. The germline gives CDR1 SGHVS, CDR2 FQNEAQ. CDR3 size: 17 residues. The junction had 9 bases not matched to a gene; V was cut back by 2 bases and J by 3 bases. CDR3 loop: CASSLRGASGLYNEQFF. The DNA of the CDR3 is TGTGCCAGCAGCTTAAGGGGAGCTAGCGGGCTCTACAATGAGCAGTTCTTC.

At least ten counts were recorded for this clonotype. A read error may explain this, as a much larger clone is one base away. This chain joins TRBV7-2 and TRBJ1-1; D is undetermined. Germline-derived CDR1 and CDR2 are SGHTA and FQGNSA. This CDR3 region has 14 residues. Trimming took 1 base from V and 6 from J, leaving 12 bases between them. CDR3: CASSLDVRNAEAFF. The CDR3 DNA follows: TGTGCCAGCAGCTTAGATGTCAGAAACGCTGAAGCTTTCTTT. Looking up the rest from reference TRBV7-2 and TRBJ1-1 gives the full variable domain: GAGVSQSPSNKVTEKGKDVELRCDPISGHTALYWYRQSLGQGLEFLIYFQGNSAPDKSGLPSDRFSAERTGGSVSTLTIQRTQQEDSAVYLCASSLDVRNAEAFFGQGTRLTVV.

With regard to this clonotype: A single base separates this from a much larger clone, so it may be a read error. The chain combines TRBV30 with TRBJ2-6, with D tentatively TRBD1 or TRBD2 (6 bases each). Germline CDR1 GTSNPN, CDR2 SVGIG (reference sequence). V was pared by 0 bases and J by 1 base, with 16 bases between. CDR3 length: 18 residues. DNA of the CDR3: TGTGCCTGGAGTGTTAGACAGGACTATCTATCTGGGGCCAACGTCCTGACTTTC. Its protein is CAWSVRQDYLSGANVLTF.